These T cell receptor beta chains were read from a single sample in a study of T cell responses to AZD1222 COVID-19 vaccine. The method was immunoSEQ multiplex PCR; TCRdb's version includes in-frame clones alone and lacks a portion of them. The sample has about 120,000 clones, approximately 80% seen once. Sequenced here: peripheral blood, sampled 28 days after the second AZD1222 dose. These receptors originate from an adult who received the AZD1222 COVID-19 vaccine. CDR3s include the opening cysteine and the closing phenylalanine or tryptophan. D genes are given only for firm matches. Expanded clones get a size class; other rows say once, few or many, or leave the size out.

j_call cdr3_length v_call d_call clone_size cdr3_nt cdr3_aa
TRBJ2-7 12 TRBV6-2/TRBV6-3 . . TGTGCCAGCAGTCTCTCCGTCTACGAGCAGTACTTC CASSLSVYEQYF
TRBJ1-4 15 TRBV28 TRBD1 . TGTGCCCGCTCATTACGGACAGGGGGTAATGAAAAACTGTTTTTT CARSLRTGGNEKLFF
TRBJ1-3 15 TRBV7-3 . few TGTGCCAGCAGCCTCCAAGGACACCCGAGTGACACCATATATTTT CASSLQGHPSDTIYF
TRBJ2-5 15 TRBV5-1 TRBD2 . TGCGCCAGCAACCCGCTAGCGGGGAAGGGAGAGACCCAGTACTTC CASNPLAGKGETQYF
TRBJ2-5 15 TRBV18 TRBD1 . TGTGCCAGCTCCCCCGGGACAGGGGCCCAAGAGACCCAGTACTTC CASSPGTGAQETQYF
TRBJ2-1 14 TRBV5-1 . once TGCGCCAGCTGGAGAGGGGCCGCGGGCAATGAGCAGTTCTTC CASWRGAAGNEQFF
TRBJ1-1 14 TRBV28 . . TGTGCCAGCAGCGGGGCCCGTATGAACACTGAAGCTTTCTTT CASSGARMNTEAFF
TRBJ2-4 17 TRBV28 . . TGTGCCAGCAGTTTGTCGGAGCTGAGGCTAGCCAAAAACATTCAGTACTTC CASSLSELRLAKNIQYF
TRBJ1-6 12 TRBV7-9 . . TGTGCCAGCAGCTTTAATAATTCACCCCTCCACTTT CASSFNNSPLHF
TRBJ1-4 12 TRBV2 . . TGTGCCAGCACCGGCCCATATGAAAAACTGTTTTTT CASTGPYEKLFF